This T cell receptor (beta chain) comes out of a study of cytomegalovirus exposure and HLA in healthy donors. Study observations and caveats: Accurate predictions that matched the HLA-A and HLA-B alleles of most subjects were reportedly made from TCR beta sequences.

13 Jbeta primers and 60 Vbeta primers were used for the PCR. Produced via immunoSEQ multiplex PCR; TCRdb's table is partial and in-frame only. The data contain 110,000 to 150,000 clones, around 10% of them seen just once; the ten biggest clones take up under 2%. A single count supports this clone. What it binds is not known. Source material: PBMCs. The TCR comes from a man aged 50-59 years in good health and CMV-seronegative.

The CDR3 loop is CASSMARGYGYTF. The CDR3 DNA reads as TGTGCCAGTAGTATGGCCAGGGGATATGGCTACACCTTC. This chain joins TRBV19 and TRBJ1-2; tentative D call: TRBD1 (6 bases). The V gene lost 3 bases and the J gene lost 5 bases, with 10 bases spanning the gap. Germline V gene lookup returns CDR1 LNHDA and CDR2 SQIVND (reference sequence). The CDR3 is made up of 13 amino acids.